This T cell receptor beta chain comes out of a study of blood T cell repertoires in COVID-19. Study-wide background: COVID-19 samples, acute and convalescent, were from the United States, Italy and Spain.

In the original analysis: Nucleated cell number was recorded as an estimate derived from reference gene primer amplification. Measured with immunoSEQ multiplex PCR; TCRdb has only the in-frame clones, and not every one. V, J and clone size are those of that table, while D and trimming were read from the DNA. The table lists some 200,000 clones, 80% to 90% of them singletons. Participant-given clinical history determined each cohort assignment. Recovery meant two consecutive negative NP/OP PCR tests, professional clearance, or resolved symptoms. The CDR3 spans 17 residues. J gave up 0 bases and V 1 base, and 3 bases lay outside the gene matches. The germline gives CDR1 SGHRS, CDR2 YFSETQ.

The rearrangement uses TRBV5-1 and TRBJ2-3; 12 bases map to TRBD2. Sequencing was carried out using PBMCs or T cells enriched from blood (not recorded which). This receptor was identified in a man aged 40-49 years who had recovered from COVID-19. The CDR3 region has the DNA TGCGCCAGCAGCTTGACTAGCGGGAGGCTTAGCACAGATACGCAGTATTTT. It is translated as CASSLTSGRLSTDTQYF.